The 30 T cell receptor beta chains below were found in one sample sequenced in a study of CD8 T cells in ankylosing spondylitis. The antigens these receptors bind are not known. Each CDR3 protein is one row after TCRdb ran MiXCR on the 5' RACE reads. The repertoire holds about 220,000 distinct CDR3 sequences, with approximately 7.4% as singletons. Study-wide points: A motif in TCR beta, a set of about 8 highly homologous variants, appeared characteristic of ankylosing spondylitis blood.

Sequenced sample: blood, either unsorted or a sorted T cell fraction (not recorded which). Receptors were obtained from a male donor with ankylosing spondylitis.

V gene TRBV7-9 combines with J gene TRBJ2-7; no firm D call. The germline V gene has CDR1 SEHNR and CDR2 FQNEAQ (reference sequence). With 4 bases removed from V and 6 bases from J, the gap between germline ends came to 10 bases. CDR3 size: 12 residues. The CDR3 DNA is TGTGCCAGCAGCTATAGCTGGGGCGAGCAGTACTTC. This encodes CASSYSWGEQYF.

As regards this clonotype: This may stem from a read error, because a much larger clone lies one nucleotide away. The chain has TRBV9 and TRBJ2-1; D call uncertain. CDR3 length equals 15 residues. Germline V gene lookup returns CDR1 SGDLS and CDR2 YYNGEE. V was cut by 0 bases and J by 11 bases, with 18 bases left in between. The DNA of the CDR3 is TGTGCCAGCAGCGTAGATACGCAGGTTGGAAATCAGCAGTTCTTC. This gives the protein CASSVDTQVGNQQFF.

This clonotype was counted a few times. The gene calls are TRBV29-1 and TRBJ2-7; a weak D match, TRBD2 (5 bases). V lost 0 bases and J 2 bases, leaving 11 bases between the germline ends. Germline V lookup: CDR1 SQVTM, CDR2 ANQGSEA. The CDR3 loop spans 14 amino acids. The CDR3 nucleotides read TGCAGCGTTGAAGATCGAGGGCCGACCTACGAGCAGTACTTC. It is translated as CSVEDRGPTYEQYF.

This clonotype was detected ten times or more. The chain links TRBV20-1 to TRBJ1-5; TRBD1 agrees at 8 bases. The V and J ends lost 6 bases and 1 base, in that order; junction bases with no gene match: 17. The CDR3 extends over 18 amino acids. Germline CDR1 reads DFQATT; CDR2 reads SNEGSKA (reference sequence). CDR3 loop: CSAPDPDRGLLSNQPQHF. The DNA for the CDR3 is TGCAGTGCCCCTGACCCCGACAGGGGTCTCTTAAGCAATCAGCCCCAGCATTTT.

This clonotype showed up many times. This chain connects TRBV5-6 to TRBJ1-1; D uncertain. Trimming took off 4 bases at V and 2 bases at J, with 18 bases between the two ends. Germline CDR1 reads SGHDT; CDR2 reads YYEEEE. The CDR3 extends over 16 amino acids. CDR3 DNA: TGTGCCAGCAGCCCAATTTCGTTCGCGAGAAACACTGAAGCTTTCTTT. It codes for CASSPISFARNTEAFF.

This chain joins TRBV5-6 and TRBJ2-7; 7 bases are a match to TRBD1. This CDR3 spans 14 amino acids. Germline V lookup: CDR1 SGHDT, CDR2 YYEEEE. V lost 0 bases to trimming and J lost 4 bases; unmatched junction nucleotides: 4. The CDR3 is CASSLGGQVYEQYF. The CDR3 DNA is TGTGCCAGCAGCTTGGGCGGACAGGTTTACGAGCAGTACTTC.

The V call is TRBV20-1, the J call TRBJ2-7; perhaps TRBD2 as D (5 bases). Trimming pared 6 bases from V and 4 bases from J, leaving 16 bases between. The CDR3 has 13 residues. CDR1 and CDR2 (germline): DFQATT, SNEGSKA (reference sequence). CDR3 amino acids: CSARPTREYEQYF. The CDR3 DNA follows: TGCAGTGCCAGACCCACGAGGGAGTACGAGCAGTACTTC.

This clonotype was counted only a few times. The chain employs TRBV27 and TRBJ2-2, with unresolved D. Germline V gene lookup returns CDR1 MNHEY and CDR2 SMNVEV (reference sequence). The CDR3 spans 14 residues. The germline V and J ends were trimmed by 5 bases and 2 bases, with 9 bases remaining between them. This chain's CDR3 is CASSRSLNTGELFF. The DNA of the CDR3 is TGTGCCAGCAGTCGGTCTCTAAACACCGGGGAGCTGTTTTTT.

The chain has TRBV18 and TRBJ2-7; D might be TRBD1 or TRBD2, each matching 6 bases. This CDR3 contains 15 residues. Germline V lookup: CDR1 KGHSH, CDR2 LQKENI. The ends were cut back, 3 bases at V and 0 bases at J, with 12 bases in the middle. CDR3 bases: TGTGCCAGCTCACCGCAAGGGGGGATCTCCTACGAGCAGTACTTC. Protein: CASSPQGGISYEQYF.

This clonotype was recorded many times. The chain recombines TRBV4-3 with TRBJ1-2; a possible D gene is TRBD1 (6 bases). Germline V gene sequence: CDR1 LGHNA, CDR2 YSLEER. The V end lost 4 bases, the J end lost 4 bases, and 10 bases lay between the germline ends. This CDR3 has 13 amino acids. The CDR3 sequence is CASSLGTSYGYTF. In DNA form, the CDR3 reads TGCGCCAGCAGCCTCGGGACAAGCTATGGCTACACCTTC.

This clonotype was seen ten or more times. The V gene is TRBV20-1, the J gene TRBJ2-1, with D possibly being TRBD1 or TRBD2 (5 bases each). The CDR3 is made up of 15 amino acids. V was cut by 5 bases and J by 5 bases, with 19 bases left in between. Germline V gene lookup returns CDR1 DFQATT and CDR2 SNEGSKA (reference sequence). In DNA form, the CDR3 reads TGCAGTGCTCTCCGGGACCTCGTCCCCAACAATGAGCAGTTCTTC. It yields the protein CSALRDLVPNNEQFF.

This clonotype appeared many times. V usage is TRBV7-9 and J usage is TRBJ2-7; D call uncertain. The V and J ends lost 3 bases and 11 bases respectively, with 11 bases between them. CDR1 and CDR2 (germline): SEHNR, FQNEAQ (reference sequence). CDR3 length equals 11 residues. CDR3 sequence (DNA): TGTGCCAGCAGCTTGAAGGAGATCGAGTACTTC. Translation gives CASSLKEIEYF.

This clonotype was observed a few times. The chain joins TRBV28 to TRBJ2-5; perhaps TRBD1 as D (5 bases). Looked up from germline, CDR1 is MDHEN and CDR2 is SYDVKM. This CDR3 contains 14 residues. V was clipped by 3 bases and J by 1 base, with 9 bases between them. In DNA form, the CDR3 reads TGTGCCAGCAGTTTTCTGACAGTCCAAGAGACCCAGTACTTC. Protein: CASSFLTVQETQYF.

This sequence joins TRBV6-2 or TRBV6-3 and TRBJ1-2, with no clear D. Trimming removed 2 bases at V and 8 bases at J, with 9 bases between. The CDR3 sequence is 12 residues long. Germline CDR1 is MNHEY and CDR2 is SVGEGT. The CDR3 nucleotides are TGTGCCAGCAGTTACCCAATGATGGGCTACACCTTC. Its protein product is CASSYPMMGYTF.

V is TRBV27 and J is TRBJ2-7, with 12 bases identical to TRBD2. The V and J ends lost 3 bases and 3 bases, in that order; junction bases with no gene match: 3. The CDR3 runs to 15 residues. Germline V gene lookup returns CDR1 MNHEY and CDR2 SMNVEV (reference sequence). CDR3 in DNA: TGTGCCAGCAGTTTGCAACTAGCGGGAGGCTACGAGCAGTACTTC. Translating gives CASSLQLAGGYEQYF.

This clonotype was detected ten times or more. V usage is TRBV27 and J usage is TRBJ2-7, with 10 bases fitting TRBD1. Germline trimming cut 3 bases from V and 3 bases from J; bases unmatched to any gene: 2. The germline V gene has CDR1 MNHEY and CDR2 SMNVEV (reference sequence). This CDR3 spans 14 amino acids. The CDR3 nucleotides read TGTGCCAGCAGTTTGGGACAGGGGTTCTACGAGCAGTACTTC. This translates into CASSLGQGFYEQYF.

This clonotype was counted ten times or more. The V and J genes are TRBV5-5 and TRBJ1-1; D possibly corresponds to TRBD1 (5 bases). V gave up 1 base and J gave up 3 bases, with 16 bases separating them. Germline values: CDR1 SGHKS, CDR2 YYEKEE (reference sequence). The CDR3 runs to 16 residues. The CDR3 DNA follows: TGTGCCAGCAGCTTGACAAGAGCGGGGCTGGACACTGAAGCTTTCTTT. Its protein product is CASSLTRAGLDTEAFF.

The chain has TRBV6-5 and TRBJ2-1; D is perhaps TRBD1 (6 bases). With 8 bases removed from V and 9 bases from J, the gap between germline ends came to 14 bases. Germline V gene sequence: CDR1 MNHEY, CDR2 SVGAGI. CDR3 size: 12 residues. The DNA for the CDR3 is TGTGCCAGCTTGGGGGCCCGGGGTGAGCAGTTCTTC. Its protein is CASLGARGEQFF.

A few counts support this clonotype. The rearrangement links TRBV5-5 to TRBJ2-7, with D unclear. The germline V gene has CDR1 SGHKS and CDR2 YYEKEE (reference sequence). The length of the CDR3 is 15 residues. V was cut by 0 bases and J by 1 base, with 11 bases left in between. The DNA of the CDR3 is TGTGCCAGCAGCTTGGAACGGAGCCTGTCCTACGAGCAGTACTTC. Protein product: CASSLERSLSYEQYF. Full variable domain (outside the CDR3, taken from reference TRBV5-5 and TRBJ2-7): DAGVTQSPTHLIKTRGQQVTLRCSPISGHKSVSWYQQVLGQGPQFIFQYYEKEERGRGNFPDRFSARQFPNYSSELNVNALLLGDSALYLCASSLERSLSYEQYFGPGTRLTVT.

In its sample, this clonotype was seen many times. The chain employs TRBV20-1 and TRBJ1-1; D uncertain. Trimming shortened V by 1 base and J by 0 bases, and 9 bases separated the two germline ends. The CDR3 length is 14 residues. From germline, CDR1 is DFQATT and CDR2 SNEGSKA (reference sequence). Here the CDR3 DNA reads TGCAGTGCTAGAGTTGGGGTAATGAACACTGAAGCTTTCTTT. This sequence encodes CSARVGVMNTEAFF.

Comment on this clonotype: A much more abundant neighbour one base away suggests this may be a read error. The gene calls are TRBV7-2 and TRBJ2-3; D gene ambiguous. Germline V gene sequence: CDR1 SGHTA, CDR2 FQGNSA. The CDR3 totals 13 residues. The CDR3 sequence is CAISLISLDTQYF. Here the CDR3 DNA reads TGTGCCATCAGCTTAATCTCTTTGGATACGCAGTATTTT.

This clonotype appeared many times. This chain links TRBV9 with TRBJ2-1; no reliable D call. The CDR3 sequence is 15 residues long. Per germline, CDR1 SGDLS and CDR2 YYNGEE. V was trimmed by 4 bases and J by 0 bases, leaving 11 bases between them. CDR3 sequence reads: CASSLGRASYNEQFF. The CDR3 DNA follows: TGTGCCAGCAGCTTGGGAAGGGCCTCCTACAATGAGCAGTTCTTC.

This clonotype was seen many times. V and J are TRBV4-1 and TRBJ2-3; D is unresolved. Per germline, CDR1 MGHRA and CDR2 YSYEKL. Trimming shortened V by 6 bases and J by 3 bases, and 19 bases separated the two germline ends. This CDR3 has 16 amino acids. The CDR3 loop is CASRDSTQAETDTQYF. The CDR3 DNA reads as TGCGCCAGCAGAGATTCGACCCAGGCAGAGACAGATACGCAGTATTTT.

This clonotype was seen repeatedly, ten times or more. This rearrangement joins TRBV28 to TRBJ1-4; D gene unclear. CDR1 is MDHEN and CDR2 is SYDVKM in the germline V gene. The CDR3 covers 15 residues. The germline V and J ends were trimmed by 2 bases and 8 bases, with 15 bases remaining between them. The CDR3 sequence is CASSLRSRPREKLFF. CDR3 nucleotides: TGTGCCAGCAGTTTACGCTCCAGGCCTAGGGAAAAACTGTTTTTT.

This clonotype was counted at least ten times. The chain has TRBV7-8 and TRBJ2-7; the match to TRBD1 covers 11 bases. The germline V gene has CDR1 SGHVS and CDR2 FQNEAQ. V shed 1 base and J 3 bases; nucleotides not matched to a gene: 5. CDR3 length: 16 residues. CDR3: CASSLVGTGGLYEQYF. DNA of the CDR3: TGTGCCAGCAGCTTAGTAGGGACAGGGGGTCTCTACGAGCAGTACTTC.

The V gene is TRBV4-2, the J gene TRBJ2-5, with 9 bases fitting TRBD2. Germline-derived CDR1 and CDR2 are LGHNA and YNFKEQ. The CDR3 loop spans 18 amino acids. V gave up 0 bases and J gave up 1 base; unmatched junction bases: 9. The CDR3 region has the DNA TGTGCCAGCAGCCAAGAGCGAAGCCTAGCGGGGCCCCAAGAGACCCAGTACTTC. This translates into CASSQERSLAGPQETQYF.

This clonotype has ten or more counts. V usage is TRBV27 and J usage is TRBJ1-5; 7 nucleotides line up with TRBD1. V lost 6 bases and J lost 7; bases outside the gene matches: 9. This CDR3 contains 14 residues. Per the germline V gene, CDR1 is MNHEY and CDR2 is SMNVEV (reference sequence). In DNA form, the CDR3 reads TGTGCCAGCAGACCCACAGGGGCTGGGCAGCCCCAGCATTTT. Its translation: CASRPTGAGQPQHF.

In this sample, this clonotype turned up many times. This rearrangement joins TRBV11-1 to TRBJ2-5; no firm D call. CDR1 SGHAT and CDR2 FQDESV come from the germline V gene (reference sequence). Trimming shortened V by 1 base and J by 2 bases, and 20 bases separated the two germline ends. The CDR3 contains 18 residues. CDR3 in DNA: TGTGCCAGCAGCTTAGGGGCCGCGCTCCGAAACTCACAAGAGACCCAGTACTTC. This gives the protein CASSLGAALRNSQETQYF.

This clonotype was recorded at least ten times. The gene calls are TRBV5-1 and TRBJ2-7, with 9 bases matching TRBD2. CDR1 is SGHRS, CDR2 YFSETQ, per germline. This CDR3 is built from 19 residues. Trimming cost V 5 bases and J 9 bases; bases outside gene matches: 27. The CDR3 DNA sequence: TGCGCCAGCAGTTCGACTAGCGGAGAAGATCCTACGAGTACGAGGTGGCAGTACTTC. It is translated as CASSSTSGEDPTSTRWQYF. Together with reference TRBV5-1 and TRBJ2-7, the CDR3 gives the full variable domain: KAGVTQTPRYLIKTRGQQVTLSCSPISGHRSVSWYQQTPGQGLQFLFEYFSETQRNKGNFPGRFSGRQFSNSRSEMNVSTLELGDSALYLCASSSTSGEDPTSTRWQYFGPGTRLTVT.

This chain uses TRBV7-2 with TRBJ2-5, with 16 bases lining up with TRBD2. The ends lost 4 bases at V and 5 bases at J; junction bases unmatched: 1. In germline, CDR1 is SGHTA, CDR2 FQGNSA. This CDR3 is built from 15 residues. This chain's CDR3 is CASSWGLAGGETQYF. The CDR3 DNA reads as TGTGCCAGCAGCTGGGGACTAGCGGGAGGGGAGACCCAGTACTTC.